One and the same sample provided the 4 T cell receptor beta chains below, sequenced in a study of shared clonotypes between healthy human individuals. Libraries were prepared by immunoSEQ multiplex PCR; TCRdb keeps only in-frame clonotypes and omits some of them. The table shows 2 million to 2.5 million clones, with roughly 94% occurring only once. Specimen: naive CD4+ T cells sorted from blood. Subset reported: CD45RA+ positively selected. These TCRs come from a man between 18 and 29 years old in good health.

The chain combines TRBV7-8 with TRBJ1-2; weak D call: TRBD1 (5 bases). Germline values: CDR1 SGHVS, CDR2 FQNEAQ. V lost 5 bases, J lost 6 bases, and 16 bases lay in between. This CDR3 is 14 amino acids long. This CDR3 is CASSTRTIANGYTF. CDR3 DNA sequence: TGTGCCAGCAGCACCCGGACAATTGCTAATGGCTACACCTTC.

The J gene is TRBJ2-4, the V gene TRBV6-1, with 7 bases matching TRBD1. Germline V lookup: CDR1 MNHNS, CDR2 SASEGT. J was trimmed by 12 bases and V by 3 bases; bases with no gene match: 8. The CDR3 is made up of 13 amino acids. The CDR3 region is CASSDWDSRHQYF. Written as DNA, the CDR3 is TGTGCCAGCAGTGACTGGGACAGCAGGCATCAGTACTTC.

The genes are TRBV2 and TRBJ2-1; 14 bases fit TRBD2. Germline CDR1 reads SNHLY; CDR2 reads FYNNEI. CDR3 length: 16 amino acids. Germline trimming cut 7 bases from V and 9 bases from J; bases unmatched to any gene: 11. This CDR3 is CASTQRGLAGAGEQFF. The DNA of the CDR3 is TGTGCCAGCACCCAACGGGGACTAGCGGGGGCGGGTGAGCAGTTCTTC.

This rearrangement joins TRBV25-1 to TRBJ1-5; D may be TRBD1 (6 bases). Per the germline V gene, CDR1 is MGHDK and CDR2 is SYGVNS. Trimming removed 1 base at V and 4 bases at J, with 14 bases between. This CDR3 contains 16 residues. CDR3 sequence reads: CASSESKQGNNQPQHF. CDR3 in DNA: TGTGCCAGCAGTGAATCTAAACAGGGCAATAATCAGCCCCAGCATTTT.